This T cell receptor beta chain stems from a study of patients and donors after allogeneic stem cell transplantation. This clonotype has a handful of counts. V was clipped by 3 bases and J by 1 base, with 12 bases between them. The CDR3 is made up of 15 amino acids. TCRdb analysed the RT-PCR reads with MiXCR anew, one entry per CDR3 protein. The sample contains tens of thousands of distinct CDR3 sequences, 48% of which appear only once. The chain uses TRBV12-3 or TRBV12-4 and TRBJ1-1, with D perhaps matching TRBD1 (5 bases). The specimen sequenced was blood, either unsorted or a sorted T cell fraction (not recorded which). This clonotype was obtained from a human donor who was either an allogeneic HSCT recipient or a stem cell or donor lymphocyte infusion donor (not recorded which). It is not recorded whose cells these are; they may come from a transplant donor. In DNA, the CDR3 is TGTGCCAGCAGTTTGGGACGGACCCCGAACACTGAAGCTTTCTTT. It specifies CASSLGRTPNTEAFF.